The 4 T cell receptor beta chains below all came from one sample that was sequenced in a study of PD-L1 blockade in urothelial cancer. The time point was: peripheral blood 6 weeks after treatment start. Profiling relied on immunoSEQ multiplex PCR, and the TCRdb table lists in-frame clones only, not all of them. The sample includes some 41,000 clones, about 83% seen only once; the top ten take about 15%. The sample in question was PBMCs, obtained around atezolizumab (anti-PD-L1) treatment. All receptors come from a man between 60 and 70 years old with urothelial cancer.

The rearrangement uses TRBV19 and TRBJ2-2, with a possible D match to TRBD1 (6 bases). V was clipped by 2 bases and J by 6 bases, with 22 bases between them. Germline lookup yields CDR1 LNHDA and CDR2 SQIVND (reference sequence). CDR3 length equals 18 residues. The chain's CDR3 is CASSIPQGLKTDAGELFF. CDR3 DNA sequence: TGTGCCAGTAGTATACCGCAGGGGCTGAAAACAGACGCCGGGGAGCTGTTTTTT.

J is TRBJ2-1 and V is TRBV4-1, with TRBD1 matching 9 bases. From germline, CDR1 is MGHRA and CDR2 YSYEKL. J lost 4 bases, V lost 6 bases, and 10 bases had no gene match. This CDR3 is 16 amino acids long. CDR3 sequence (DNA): TGCGCCAGCAGTCCAATACAGGGGGCCGGTTACAATGAGCAGTTCTTC. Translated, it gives CASSPIQGAGYNEQFF.

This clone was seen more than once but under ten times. CDR3 residues: CASSFATGLIQTQYF. DNA of the CDR3: TGTGCCAGCAGCTTTGCGACAGGGTTGATACAGACCCAGTACTTC. V and J are TRBV5-6 and TRBJ2-5, with 7 bases that match TRBD1. After removal of 2 bases from V and 6 bases from J, the junction contained 10 bases not matched to a gene. This CDR3 has 15 amino acids. CDR1 SGHDT and CDR2 YYEEEE come from the germline V gene.

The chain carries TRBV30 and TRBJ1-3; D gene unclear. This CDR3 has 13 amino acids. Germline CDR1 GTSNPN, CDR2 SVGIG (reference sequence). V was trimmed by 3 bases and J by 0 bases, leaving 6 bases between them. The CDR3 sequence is CAWSWSSGNTIYF. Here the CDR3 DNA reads TGTGCCTGGAGCTGGAGCTCTGGAAACACCATATATTTT.